This is a list of T cell receptor beta chains from one sample in a study of control samples from healthy donors and cancer patients. Only in-frame clones appear in the TCRdb table, and some are missing; sequencing was by immunoSEQ multiplex PCR. The profile covers fewer than 50,000 clones, with around nine tenths appearing a single time and roughly 0.8% taken by the ten largest. Specimen: PBMCs. The receptors originated from a man aged 25 to 40 with colorectal cancer. CDR3s include the opening cysteine and the closing phenylalanine or tryptophan. Fields, in order: V gene, D gene, J gene, clone size, CDR3 DNA, CDR3 protein. D genes are given only for firm matches. Not every row has a clone size; where given, it reads once, few, many or a size class.

v_call: TRBV11-2; d_call: TRBD2; j_call: TRBJ2-2; clone_size: .; cdr3_nt: TGTGCCAGCAGCTCCGGGGGACTAGCGGGGGCAAGCACCGGGGAGCTGTTTTTT; cdr3_aa: CASSSGGLAGASTGELFF
v_call: TRBV10-2; d_call: .; j_call: TRBJ1-1; clone_size: .; cdr3_nt: TGCGCCAGCAGTGACCTTTGGGAAGGCACTGAAGCTTTCTTT; cdr3_aa: CASSDLWEGTEAFF
v_call: TRBV19; d_call: TRBD1; j_call: TRBJ1-1; clone_size: .; cdr3_nt: TGTGCCAGTAGTCCGCGACAGGGGTTGAACACTGAAGCTTTCTTT; cdr3_aa: CASSPRQGLNTEAFF
v_call: TRBV2; d_call: .; j_call: TRBJ2-7; clone_size: .; cdr3_nt: TGTGCCAGTCTTCAAGGGTCTTACTACGAGCAGTACTTC; cdr3_aa: CASLQGSYYEQYF
v_call: TRBV5-4; d_call: .; j_call: TRBJ1-3; clone_size: .; cdr3_nt: TGTGCCAGCAGCTCCCTCCCTTGGGTGCGGGGGGCCTCTGGAAACACCATATATTTT; cdr3_aa: CASSSLPWVRGASGNTIYF
v_call: TRBV7-2; d_call: .; j_call: TRBJ1-4; clone_size: once; cdr3_nt: TGTGCCAGCAGCTTTCCAGGAGGGGGTAGTGGTGAAAAACTGTTTTTT; cdr3_aa: CASSFPGGGSGEKLFF
v_call: TRBV6-5; d_call: TRBD1; j_call: TRBJ2-1; clone_size: once; cdr3_nt: TGTGCCACCAGAGACAGGGTTGAGCAGTTCTTC; cdr3_aa: CATRDRVEQFF
v_call: TRBV27; d_call: TRBD1; j_call: TRBJ1-1; clone_size: .; cdr3_nt: TGTGCCAGCAGTTCTATGGACAGGGTCAACACTGAAGCTTTCTTT; cdr3_aa: CASSSMDRVNTEAFF
v_call: TRBV7-9; d_call: TRBD2; j_call: TRBJ2-2; clone_size: .; cdr3_nt: TGTGCCAGCACCTGGACTAGCGACACCGGGGAGCTGTTTTTT; cdr3_aa: CASTWTSDTGELFF
v_call: TRBV18; d_call: .; j_call: TRBJ2-3; clone_size: .; cdr3_nt: TGTGCCAGCTCACCACGATCTCGGCAAGTGGGTTTAGATACGCAGTATTTT; cdr3_aa: CASSPRSRQVGLDTQYF
v_call: TRBV5-6; d_call: .; j_call: TRBJ2-7; clone_size: .; cdr3_nt: TGTGCCAGCAGCTTGATCCAGACAGTTGCGAGCTCCTACGAGCAGTACTTC; cdr3_aa: CASSLIQTVASSYEQYF
v_call: TRBV25-1; d_call: .; j_call: TRBJ2-2; clone_size: .; cdr3_nt: TGTGCCAGCGGGCCGGCGGGGAACACCGGGGAGCTGTTTTTT; cdr3_aa: CASGPAGNTGELFF
v_call: TRBV5-1; d_call: .; j_call: TRBJ2-3; clone_size: .; cdr3_nt: TGCGCCAGCAGCCACAACAGGGGGGAGGGAGATACGCAGTATTTT; cdr3_aa: CASSHNRGEGDTQYF
v_call: TRBV21-1; d_call: .; j_call: TRBJ1-2; clone_size: .; cdr3_nt: TGTGCCAGCAGCAGGCGGACAGCCTCTAACTATGGCTACACCTTC; cdr3_aa: CASSRRTASNYGYTF
v_call: TRBV24-1; d_call: TRBD2; j_call: TRBJ2-3; clone_size: .; cdr3_nt: TGTGCCACCAGTCGGCAGGGAGGGAGTACAGATACGCAGTATTTT; cdr3_aa: CATSRQGGSTDTQYF
v_call: TRBV29-1; d_call: .; j_call: TRBJ1-2; clone_size: .; cdr3_nt: TGCAGCGTTGAAGATTACAGCCTATATGGCTACACCTTC; cdr3_aa: CSVEDYSLYGYTF
v_call: TRBV5-6; d_call: .; j_call: TRBJ1-5; clone_size: few; cdr3_nt: TGTGCCAGCAGCTTGAGGGGGGCGCGATCGGATCAGCCCCAGCATTTT; cdr3_aa: CASSLRGARSDQPQHF